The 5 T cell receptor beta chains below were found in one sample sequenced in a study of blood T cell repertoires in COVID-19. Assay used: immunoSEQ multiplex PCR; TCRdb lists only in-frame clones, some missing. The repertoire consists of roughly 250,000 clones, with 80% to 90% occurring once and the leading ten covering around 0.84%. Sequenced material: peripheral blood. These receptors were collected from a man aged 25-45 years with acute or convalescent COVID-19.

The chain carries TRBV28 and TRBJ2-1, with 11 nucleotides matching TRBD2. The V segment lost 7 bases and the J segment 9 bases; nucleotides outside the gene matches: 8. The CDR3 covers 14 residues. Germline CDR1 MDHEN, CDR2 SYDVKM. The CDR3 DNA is TGTGCCAGCACTAGCGGGGGGCTGAGGAGTGAGCAGTTCTTC. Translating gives CASTSGGLRSEQFF.

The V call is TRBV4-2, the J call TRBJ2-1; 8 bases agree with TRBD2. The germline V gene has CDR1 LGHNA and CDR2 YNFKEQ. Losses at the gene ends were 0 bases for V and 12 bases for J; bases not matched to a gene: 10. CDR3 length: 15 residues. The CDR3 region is CASSQDRLARRGQFF. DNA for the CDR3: TGTGCCAGCAGCCAAGACCGACTAGCGCGACGGGGGCAGTTCTTC.

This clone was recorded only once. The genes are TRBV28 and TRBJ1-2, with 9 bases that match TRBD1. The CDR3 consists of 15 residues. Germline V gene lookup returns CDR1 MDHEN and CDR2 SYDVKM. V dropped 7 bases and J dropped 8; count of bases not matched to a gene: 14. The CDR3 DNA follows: TGTGCCAGCAAATTCTGGGACAGGGCGAGTCGGGGCTACACCTTC. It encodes CASKFWDRASRGYTF.

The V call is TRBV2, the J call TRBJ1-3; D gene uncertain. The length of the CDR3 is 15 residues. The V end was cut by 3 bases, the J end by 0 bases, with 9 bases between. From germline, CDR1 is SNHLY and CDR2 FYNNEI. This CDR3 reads CASSDRSSSGNTIYF. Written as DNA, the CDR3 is TGTGCCAGCAGTGACCGGTCGAGCTCTGGAAACACCATATATTTT.

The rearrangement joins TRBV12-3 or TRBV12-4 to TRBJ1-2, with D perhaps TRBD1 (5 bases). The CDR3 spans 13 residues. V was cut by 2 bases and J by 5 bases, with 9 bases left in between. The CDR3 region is CASSLQGSYGYTF. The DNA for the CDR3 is TGTGCCAGCAGTTTACAGGGCTCTTATGGCTACACCTTC.